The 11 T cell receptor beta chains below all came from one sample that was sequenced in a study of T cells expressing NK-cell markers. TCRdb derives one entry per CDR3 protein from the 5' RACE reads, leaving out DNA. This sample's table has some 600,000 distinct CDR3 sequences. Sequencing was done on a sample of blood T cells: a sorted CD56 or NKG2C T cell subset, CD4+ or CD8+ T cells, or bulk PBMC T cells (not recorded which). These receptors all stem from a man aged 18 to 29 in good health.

CDR3 sequence reads: CASSLETGVTGELFF. V is TRBV5-6 and J is TRBJ2-2; TCRdb calls TRBD1, which cannot be checked without DNA. This CDR3 has 15 amino acids. Germline CDR1 reads SGHDT; CDR2 reads YYEEEE.

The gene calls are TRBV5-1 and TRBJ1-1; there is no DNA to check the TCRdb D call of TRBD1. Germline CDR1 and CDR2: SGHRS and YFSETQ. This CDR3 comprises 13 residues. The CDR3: CASRRGENTEAFF. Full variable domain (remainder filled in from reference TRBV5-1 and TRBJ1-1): KAGVTQTPRYLIKTRGQQVTLSCSPISGHRSVSWYQQTPGQGLQFLFEYFSETQRNKGNFPGRFSGRQFSNSRSEMNVSTLELGDSALYLCASRRGENTEAFFGQGTRLTVV.

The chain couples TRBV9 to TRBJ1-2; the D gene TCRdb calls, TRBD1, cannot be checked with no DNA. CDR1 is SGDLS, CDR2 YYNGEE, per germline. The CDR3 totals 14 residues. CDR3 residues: CASSVGRTGGGYTF. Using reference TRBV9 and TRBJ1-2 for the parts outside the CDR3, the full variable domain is DSGVTQTPKHLITATGQRVTLRCSPRSGDLSVYWYQQSLDQGLQFLIQYYNGEERAKGNILERFSAQQFPDLHSELNLSSLELGDSALYFCASSVGRTGGGYTFGSGTRLTVV.

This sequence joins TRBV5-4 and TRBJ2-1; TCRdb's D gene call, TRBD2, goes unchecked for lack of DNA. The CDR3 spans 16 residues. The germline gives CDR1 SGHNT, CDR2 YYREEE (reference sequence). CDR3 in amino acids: CASSLETSGRSDEQFF.

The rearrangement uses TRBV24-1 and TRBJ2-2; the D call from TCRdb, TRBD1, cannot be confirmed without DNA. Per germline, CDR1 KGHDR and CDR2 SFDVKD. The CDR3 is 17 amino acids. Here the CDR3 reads CATSDPEGDGILGELFF.

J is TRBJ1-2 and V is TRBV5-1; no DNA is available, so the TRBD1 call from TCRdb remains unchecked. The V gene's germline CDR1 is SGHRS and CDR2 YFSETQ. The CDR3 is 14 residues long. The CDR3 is CASRVGDSNYGYTF.

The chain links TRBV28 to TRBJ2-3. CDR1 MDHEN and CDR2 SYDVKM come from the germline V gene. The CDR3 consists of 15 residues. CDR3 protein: CASSLVTASTDTQYF.

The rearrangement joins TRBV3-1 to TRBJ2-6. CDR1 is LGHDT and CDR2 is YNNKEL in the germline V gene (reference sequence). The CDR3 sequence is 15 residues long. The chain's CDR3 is CASSQPRTGANVLTF.

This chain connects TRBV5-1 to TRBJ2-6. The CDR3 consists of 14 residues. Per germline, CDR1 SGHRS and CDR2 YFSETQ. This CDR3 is CASSLDPGANVLTF.

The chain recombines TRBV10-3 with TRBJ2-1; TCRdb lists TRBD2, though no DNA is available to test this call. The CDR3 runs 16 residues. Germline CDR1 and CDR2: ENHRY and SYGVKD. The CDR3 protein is CAISGLAGGHDNEQFF.

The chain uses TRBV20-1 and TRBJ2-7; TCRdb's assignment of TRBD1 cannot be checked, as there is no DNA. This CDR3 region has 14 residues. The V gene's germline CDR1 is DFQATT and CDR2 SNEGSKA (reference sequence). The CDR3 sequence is CSANPPGQGYEQYF.